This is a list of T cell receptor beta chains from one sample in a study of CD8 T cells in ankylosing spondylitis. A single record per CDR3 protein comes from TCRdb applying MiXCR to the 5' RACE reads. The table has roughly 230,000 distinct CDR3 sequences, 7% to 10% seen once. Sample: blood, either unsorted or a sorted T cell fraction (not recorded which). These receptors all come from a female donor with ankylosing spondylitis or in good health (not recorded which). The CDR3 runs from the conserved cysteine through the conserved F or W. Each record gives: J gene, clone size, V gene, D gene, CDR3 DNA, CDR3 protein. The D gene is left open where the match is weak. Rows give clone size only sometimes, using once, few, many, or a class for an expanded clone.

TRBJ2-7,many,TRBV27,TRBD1,TGTGCCAGCAGGATGACAGGGGGCAGGTACGAGCAGTACTTC,CASRMTGGRYEQYF
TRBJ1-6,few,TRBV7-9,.,TGTGCCAGCAGCTCTGGGCCTTGGTCACCCCTCCACTTT,CASSSGPWSPLHF
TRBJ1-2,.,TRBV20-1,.,TGCAGTGCTAGAGATCCCCGGGGGGCGGGTGGCTACACCTTC,CSARDPRGAGGYTF
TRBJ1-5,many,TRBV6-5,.,TGTGCCAGCAGTTACTCTTCGGGGACCGATCAGCCCCAGCATTTT,CASSYSSGTDQPQHF
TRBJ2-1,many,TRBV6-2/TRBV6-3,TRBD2,TGTGCCAGCAGCAAGGGTTATGTTGGCGGGAGCTCCTACAATGAGCAGTTCTTC,CASSKGYVGGSSYNEQFF
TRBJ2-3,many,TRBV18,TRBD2,TGTGCCAGCTCACCAGAACTAGCGGGAGAATTGGATACGCAGTATTTT,CASSPELAGELDTQYF
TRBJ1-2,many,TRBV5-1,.,TGCGCCAGCAGCTCAGCCCCGGGGATTAACTATGGCTACACCTTC,CASSSAPGINYGYTF
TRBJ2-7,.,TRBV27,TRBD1,TGTGCCAGCAGTGCCAACAGGGGGCAGTACGAGCAGTACTTC,CASSANRGQYEQYF
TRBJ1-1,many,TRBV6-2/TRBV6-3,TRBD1,TGTGCCAGCGGACAGGGATCGAGCACTGAAGCTTTCTTT,CASGQGSSTEAFF
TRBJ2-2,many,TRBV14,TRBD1,TGTGCCAGCAGCCTCCCGACAGGGAAAACCGGGGAGCTGTTTTTT,CASSLPTGKTGELFF
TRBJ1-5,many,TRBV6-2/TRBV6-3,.,TGTGCCAGCAGCTCCAGCGGGGGGGCATATCAGCCCCAGCATTTT,CASSSSGGAYQPQHF
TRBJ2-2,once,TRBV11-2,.,TGTGCCAGCAGCTTAGAGGCCAGGAGGACCGCCACCGGGGAGCTGTTTTTT,CASSLEARRTATGELFF
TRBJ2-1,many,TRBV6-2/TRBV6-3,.,TGTGCCAGCAGTTACCTAGAGGAGCAGTTCTTC,CASSYLEEQFF
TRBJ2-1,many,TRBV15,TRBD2,TGTGCCACCAGCAGAGATCCTCCCGCGATAGCGGGAACCAACAATGAGCAGTTCTTC,CATSRDPPAIAGTNNEQFF
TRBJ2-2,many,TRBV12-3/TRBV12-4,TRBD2,TGTGCCAGCACTCCGACTAGCGGGGGGGCCGGGGAGCTGTTTTTT,CASTPTSGGAGELFF
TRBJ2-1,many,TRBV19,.,TGTGCCAGTAGGAATGACAGAGGGCAAGGGACCTACAATGAGCAGTTCTTC,CASRNDRGQGTYNEQFF
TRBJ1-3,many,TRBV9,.,TGTGCCAGCAGCGTAGAGGAGGCAGGCGGAAACACCATATATTTT,CASSVEEAGGNTIYF
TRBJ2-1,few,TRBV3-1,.,TGTGCCAGCAGCCAAGGGTGGAATGAGCAGTTCTTC,CASSQGWNEQFF
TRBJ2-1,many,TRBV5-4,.,TGTGCCAGCAGCTCCATGACGGAGTTGGTCTACAATGAGCAGTTCTTC,CASSSMTELVYNEQFF
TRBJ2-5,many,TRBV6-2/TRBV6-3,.,TGTGCCAGCAGTCCCACCTTGAGGTACCAAGAGACCCAGTACTTC,CASSPTLRYQETQYF
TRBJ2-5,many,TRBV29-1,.,TGCAGCGTGGGTGTTCAAGAGACCCAGTACTTC,CSVGVQETQYF
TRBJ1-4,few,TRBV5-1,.,TGCGCCAGCAGAGTTGACGGGGCTACTAATGAAAAACTGTTTTTT,CASRVDGATNEKLFF
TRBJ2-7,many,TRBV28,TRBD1,TGTGCCAGCAGTAGACAGGGGATAAGCTACGAGCAGTACTTC,CASSRQGISYEQYF
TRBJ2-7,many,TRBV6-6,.,TGTGCCAGCAGTTACGCGGGCGGTGGGTCCTACGAGCAGTACTTC,CASSYAGGGSYEQYF
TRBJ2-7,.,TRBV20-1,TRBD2,TGCAGTGCAGCCCCCCGGGGGGTCTACGAGCAGTACTTC,CSAAPRGVYEQYF
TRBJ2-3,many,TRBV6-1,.,TGTGCCAGCAGCCTTCTGACTAGCACAGATACGCAGTATTTT,CASSLLTSTDTQYF
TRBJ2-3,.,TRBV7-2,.,TGTGCCAGCAGCCTAGGGGTAGCCCGCACAGATACGCAGTATTTT,CASSLGVARTDTQYF
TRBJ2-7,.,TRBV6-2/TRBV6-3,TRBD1,TGTGCCAGCAGTCGGACAGGGGAGGAAGTAACCTACGAGCAGTACTTC,CASSRTGEEVTYEQYF
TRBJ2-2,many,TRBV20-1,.,TGCAGTGCTAGCGGGGGGCTCAACGGGGAGCTGTTTTTT,CSASGGLNGELFF
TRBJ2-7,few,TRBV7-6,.,TGTGCCAGCAGCTTAAGGGACGGGCAGCAGTACTTC,CASSLRDGQQYF
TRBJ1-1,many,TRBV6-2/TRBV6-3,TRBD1,TGTGCCAGCAGAAGACAGGGAAGCGCTGAAGCTTTCTTT,CASRRQGSAEAFF
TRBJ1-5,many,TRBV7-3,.,TGTGCCAGCAGCTTATTTGAGGGCCAACCCCAGCATTTT,CASSLFEGQPQHF
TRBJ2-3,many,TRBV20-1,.,TGCAGTGCCTCAGATAGCACAGATACGCAGTATTTT,CSASDSTDTQYF
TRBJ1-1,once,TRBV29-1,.,TGCAGCGTTGAGGCAGGAACTGCAGCTTTCTTT,CSVEAGTAAFF
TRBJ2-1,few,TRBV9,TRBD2,TGTGCCAGCAGCGAACGAGCGGGAGGATTAATCGGCAATGAGCAGTTCTTC,CASSERAGGLIGNEQFF
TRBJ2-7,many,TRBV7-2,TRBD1,TGTGCCAGCAGCCAGGACAGGAGAAACGAGCAGTACTTC,CASSQDRRNEQYF
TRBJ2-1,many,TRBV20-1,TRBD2,TGCAGTGCTAGCGGACTAGCGGGAGGTGAGCAGTTCTTC,CSASGLAGGEQFF
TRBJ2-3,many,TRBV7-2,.,TGTGCCAGCAGCTTAGGGCGAGGGGGTGGCACAGATACGCAGTATTTT,CASSLGRGGGTDTQYF
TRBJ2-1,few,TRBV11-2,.,TGTGCCAGCAGCCAGGGACGGGAGCAGTTCTTC,CASSQGREQFF
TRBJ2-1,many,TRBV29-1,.,TGCAGCGTCCACGACGGGGGGCTCTCCTACAATGAGCAGTTCTTC,CSVHDGGLSYNEQFF
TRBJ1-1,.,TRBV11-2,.,TGTGCCAGCAGCTTAGGACCCATGAACGAGGGAATCTTT,CASSLGPMNEGIF
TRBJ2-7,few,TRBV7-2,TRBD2,TGTGCCAGCAGACGAAGCGGGACCAACGAGCAGTACTTC,CASRRSGTNEQYF
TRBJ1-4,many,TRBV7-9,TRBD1,TGTGCCAGCCGGGGGACAGGGAATGAAAAACTGTTTTTT,CASRGTGNEKLFF
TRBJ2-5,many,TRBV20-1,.,TGCAGTGCTAGTGTAAAGACCCAGTACTTC,CSASVKTQYF
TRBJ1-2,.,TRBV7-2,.,TGTGCCAGCAGCGCGACGGGGGGGCCATATGGCTACACCTTC,CASSATGGPYGYTF